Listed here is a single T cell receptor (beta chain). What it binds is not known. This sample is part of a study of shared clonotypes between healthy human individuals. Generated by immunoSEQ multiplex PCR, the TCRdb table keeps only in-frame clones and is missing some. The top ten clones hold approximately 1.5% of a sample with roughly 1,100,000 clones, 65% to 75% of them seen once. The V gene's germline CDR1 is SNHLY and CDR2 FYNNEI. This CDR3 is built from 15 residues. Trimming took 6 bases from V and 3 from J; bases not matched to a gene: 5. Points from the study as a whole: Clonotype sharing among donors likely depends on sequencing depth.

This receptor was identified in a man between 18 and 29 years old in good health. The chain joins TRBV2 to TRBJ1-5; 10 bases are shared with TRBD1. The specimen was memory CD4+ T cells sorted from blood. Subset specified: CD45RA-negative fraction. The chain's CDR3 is CASRAGQGDNQPQHF. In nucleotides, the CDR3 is TGTGCCAGCAGAGCCGGACAGGGGGACAATCAGCCCCAGCATTTT.